What follows describes a single TCR beta chain. TCRdb's copy holds only in-frame clones and misses some; the assay was immunoSEQ multiplex PCR. The sample includes about 50,000 clones, approximately 93% seen only once; the top ten take about 11%. This clonotype was sampled from a man aged 35 to 55 with rheumatoid arthritis. What was sequenced was PBMCs.

CDR3: CASSASAGNSPLHF. In DNA, the CDR3 is TGTGCCAGCAGTGCCTCAGCGGGCAATTCACCCCTCCACTTT. This rearrangement joins TRBV6-6 to TRBJ1-6; D ambiguous. V was pared by 5 bases and J by 7 bases, with 12 bases between. Germline-derived CDR1 and CDR2 are MNHNY and SVGAGI (reference sequence). The CDR3 is made up of 14 amino acids.